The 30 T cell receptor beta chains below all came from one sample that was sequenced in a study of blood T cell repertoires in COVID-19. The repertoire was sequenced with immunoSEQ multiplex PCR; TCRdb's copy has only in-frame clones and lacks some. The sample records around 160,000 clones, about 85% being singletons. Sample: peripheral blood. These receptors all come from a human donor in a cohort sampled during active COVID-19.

DNA for the CDR3: TGTGCCAGCAGCGTGACAGGGGGCCCCCAAGAGACCCAGTACTTC. Its protein is CASSVTGGPQETQYF. This rearrangement joins TRBV9 to TRBJ2-5; 10 nucleotides match TRBD1. This CDR3 has 15 amino acids. V lost 2 bases, J lost 1 base, and 2 bases stayed unmatched. The germline V gene encodes CDR1 SGDLS and CDR2 YYNGEE.

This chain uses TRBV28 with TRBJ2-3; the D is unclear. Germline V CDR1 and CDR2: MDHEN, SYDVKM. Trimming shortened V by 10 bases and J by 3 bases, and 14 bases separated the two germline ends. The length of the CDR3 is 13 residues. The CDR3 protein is CATHRLPTDTQYF. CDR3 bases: TGTGCCACCCACCGGTTACCGACAGATACGCAGTATTTT.

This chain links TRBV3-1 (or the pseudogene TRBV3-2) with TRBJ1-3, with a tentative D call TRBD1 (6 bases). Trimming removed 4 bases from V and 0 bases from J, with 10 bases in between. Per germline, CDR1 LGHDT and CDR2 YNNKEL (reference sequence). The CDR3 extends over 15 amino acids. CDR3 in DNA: TGTGCCAGCAGCCTACAGGGTCCCTCTGGAAACACCATATATTTT. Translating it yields CASSLQGPSGNTIYF.

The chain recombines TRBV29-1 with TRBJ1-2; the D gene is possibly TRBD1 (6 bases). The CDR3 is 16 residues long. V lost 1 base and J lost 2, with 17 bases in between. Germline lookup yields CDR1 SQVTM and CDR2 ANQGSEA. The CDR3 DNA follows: TGCAGCGTTGAAGCCCCGCCCGACAGGCCCAACTATGGCTACACCTTC. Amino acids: CSVEAPPDRPNYGYTF.

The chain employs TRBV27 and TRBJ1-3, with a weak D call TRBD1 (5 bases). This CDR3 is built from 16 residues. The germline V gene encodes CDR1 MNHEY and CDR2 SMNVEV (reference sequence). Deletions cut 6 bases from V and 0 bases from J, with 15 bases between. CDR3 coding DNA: TGTGCCAGCAGGGCGGGGGGGGGAGGCTCTGGAAACACCATATATTTT. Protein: CASRAGGGGSGNTIYF.

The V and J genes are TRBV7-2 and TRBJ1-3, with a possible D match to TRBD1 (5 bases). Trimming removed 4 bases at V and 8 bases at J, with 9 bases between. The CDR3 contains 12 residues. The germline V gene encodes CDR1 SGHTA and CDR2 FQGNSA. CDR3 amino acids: CASSSGYDTIYF. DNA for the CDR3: TGTGCCAGCAGCTCAGGGTATGACACCATATATTTT. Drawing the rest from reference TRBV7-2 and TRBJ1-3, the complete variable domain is GAGVSQSPSNKVTEKGKDVELRCDPISGHTALYWYRQSLGQGLEFLIYFQGNSAPDKSGLPSDRFSAERTGGSVSTLTIQRTQQEDSAVYLCASSSGYDTIYFGEGSWLTVV.

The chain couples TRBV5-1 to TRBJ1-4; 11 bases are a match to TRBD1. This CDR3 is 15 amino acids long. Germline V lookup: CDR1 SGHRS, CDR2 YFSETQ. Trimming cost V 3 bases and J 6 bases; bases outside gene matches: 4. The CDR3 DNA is TGCGCCAGCAGCTCGCCGGGACAGGGGGATGAAAAACTGTTTTTT. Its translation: CASSSPGQGDEKLFF.

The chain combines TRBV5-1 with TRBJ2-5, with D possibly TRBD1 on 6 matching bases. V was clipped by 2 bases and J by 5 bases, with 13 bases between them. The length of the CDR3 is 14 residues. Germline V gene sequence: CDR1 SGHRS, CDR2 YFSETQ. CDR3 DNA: TGCGCCAGCAGCTTCCTGGGGGCCAGGGAGACCCAGTACTTC. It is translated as CASSFLGARETQYF. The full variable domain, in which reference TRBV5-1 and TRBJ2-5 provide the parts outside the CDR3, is KAGVTQTPRYLIKTRGQQVTLSCSPISGHRSVSWYQQTPGQGLQFLFEYFSETQRNKGNFPGRFSGRQFSNSRSEMNVSTLELGDSALYLCASSFLGARETQYFGPGTRLLVL.

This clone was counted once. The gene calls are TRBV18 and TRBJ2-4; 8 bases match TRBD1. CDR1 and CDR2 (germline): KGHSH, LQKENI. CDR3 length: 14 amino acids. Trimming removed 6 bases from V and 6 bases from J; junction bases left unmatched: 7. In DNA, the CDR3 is TGTGCCAGCTCCCTCGGACAGGGAGCAAACATTCAGTACTTC. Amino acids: CASSLGQGANIQYF.

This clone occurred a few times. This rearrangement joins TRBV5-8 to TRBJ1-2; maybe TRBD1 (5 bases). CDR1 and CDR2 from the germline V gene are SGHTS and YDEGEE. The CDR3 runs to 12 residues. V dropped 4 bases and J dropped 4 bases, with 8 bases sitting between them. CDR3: CASSPGGYGYTF. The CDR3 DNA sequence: TGTGCCAGCAGCCCGGGGGGCTATGGCTACACCTTC.

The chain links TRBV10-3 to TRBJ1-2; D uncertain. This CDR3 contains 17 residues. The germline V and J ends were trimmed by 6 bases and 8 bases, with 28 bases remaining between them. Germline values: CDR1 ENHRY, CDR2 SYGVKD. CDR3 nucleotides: TGTGCCATCAGAGAAAAAGACTCCGGGCCCTTTGGGAGCGGCTACACCTTC. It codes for CAIREKDSGPFGSGYTF.

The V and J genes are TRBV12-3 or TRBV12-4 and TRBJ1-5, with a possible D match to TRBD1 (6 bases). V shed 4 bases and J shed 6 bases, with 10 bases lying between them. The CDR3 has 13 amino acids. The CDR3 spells CASSSGVRQPQHF. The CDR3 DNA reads TGTGCCAGCAGTTCAGGGGTTCGTCAGCCCCAGCATTTT.

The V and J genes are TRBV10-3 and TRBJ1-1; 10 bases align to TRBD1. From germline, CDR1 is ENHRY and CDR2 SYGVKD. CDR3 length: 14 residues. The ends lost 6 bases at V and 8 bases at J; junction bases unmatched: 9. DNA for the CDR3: TGTGCCATCAGCGGGACAGGGGCGGAGGGGGAAGCTTTCTTT. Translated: CAISGTGAEGEAFF.

CDR3 protein: CATSSRPGAGLSPLHF. The CDR3 DNA follows: TGTGCCACCAGCAGTCGACCGGGAGCAGGGTTATCACCCCTCCACTTT. The chain recombines TRBV15 with TRBJ1-6; D is perhaps TRBD1 (5 bases). Germline V gives CDR1 LNHNV, CDR2 YYDKDF (reference sequence). V lost 3 bases to trimming and J lost 10 bases, with 19 bases between them. This CDR3 spans 16 amino acids.

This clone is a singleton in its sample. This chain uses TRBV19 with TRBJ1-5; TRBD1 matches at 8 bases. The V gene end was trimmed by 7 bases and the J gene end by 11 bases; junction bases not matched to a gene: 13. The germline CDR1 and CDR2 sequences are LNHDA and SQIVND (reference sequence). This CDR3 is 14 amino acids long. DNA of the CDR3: TGTGCCAGTACCCCCGGACAGGGTGGAAGGACCCAGCATTTT. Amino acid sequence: CASTPGQGGRTQHF.

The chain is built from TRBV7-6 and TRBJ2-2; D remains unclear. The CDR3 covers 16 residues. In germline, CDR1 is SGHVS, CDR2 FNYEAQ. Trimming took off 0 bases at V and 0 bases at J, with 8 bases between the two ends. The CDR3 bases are TGTGCCAGCAGCTTAGCGGGCTCGGCGAACACCGGGGAGCTGTTTTTT. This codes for CASSLAGSANTGELFF.

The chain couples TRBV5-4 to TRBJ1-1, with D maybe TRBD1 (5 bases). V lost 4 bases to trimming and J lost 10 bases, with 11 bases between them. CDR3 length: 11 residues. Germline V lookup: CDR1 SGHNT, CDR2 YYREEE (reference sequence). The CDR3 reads CASSLGVAAFF. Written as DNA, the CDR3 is TGTGCCAGCAGCCTAGGGGTTGCAGCTTTCTTT.

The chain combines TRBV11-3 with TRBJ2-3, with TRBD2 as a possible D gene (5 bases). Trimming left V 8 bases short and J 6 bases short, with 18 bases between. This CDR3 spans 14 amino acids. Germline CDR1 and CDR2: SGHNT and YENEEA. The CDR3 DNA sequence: TGTGCCAGCCAGGCGTCTAGCTCGGGGGATACGCAGTATTTT. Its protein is CASQASSSGDTQYF. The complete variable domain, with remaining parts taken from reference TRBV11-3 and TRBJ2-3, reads EAGVVQSPRYKIIEKKQPVAFWCNPISGHNTLYWYLQNLGQGPELLIRYENEEAVDDSQLPKDRFSAERLKGVDSTLKIQPAELGDSAVYLCASQASSSGDTQYFGPGTRLTVL.

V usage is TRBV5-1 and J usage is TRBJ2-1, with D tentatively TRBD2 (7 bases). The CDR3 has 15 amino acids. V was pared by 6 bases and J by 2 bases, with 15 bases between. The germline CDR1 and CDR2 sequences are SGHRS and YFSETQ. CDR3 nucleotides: TGCGCCAGCACCGAAGTCGGGGGGCCCTACAATGAGCAGTTCTTC. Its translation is CASTEVGGPYNEQFF.

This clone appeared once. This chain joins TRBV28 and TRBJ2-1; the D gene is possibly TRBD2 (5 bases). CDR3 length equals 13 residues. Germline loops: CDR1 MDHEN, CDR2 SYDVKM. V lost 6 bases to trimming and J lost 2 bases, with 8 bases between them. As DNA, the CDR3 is TGTGCCAGCAGCCGGGGAGCCTACAATGAGCAGTTCTTC. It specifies CASSRGAYNEQFF.

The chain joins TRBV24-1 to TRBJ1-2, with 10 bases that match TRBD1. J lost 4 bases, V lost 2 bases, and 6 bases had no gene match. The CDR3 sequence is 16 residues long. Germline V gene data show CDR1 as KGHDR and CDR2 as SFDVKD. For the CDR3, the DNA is TGTGCCACCAGTGATTCCCGGACAGGGGGATCCTATGGCTACACCTTC. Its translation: CATSDSRTGGSYGYTF.

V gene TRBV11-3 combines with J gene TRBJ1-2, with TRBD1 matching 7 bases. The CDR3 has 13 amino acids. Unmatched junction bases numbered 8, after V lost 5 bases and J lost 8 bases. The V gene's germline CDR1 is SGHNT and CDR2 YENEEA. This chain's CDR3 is CASSPDRDGGYTF. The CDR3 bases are TGTGCCAGCAGCCCCGACAGGGACGGAGGCTACACCTTC.

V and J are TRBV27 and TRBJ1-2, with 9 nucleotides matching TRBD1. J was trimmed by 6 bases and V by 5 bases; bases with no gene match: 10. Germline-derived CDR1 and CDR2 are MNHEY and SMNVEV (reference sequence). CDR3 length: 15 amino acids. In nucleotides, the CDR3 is TGTGCCAGCAGTGCCACCGGGACAGGGAGTCATGGCTACACCTTC. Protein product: CASSATGTGSHGYTF.

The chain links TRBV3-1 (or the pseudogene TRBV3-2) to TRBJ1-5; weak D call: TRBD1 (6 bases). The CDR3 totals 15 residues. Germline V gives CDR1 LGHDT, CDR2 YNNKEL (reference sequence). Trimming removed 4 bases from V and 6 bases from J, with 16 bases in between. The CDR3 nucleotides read TGTGCCAGCAGCCCGGACAGTGGACAAGGTCAGCCCCAGCATTTT. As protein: CASSPDSGQGQPQHF.

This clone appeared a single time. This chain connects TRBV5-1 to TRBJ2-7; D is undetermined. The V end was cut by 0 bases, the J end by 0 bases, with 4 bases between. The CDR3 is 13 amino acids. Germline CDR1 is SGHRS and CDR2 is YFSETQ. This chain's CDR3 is CASSLAGSYEQYF. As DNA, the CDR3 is TGCGCCAGCAGCTTGGCCGGCTCCTACGAGCAGTACTTC.

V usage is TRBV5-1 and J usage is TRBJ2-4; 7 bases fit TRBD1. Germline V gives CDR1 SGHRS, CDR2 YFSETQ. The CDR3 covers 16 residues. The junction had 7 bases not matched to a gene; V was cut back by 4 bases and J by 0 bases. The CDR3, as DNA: TGCGCCAGCAGCCCCGGGACAGATATAGCCAAAAACATTCAGTACTTC. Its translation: CASSPGTDIAKNIQYF.

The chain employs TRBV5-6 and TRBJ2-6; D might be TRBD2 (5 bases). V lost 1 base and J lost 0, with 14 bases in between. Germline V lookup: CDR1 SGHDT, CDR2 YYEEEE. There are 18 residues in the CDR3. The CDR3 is CASSLLARRSSGANVLTF. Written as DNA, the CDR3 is TGTGCCAGCAGCTTGTTGGCCAGGAGGAGCTCTGGGGCCAACGTCCTGACTTTC.

CDR3 in amino acids: CASSRATTSGASYEQYF. The DNA for the CDR3 is TGCGCCAGCAGCCGGGCCACTACTAGCGGGGCATCCTACGAGCAGTACTTC. The chain uses TRBV4-1 and TRBJ2-7, with 10 bases matching TRBD2. Germline V gene data show CDR1 as MGHRA and CDR2 as YSYEKL. This CDR3 comprises 17 residues. The junction had 10 bases not matched to a gene; V was cut back by 4 bases and J by 1 base.

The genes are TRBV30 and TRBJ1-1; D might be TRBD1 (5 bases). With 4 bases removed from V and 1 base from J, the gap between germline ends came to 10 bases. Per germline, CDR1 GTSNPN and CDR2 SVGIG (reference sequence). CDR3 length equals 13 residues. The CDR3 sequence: CAWTRDSNTEAFF. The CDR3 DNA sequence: TGTGCCTGGACCCGGGACTCGAACACTGAAGCTTTCTTT.

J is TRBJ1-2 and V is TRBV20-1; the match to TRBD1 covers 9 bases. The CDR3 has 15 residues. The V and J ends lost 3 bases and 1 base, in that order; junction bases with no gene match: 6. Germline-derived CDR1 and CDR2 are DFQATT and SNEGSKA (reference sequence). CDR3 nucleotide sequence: TGCAGTGCTAGTTCTAGACAGGGGGTTAACTATGGCTACACCTTC. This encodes CSASSRQGVNYGYTF.